The clone carrying this TCR beta chain was observed at least ten times. Its target is unknown. This CDR3 is built from 15 residues. Germline V gene sequence: CDR1 SGHRS, CDR2 YFSETQ. Germline trimming cut 3 bases from V and 9 bases from J; bases unmatched to any gene: 9. It was by 5'RACE with 10-nucleotide random UMIs that the cDNA was made. A single run covered 15-18 subjects with over 200 million TCR-beta sequences. TCRdb called the 5' RACE reads again in MiXCR, with one record for every CDR3 protein. Altogether tens of thousands of distinct CDR3 sequences are present, around 3.6% being singletons, with the ten largest covering around 3.2%. These data belong to a study of neurological immune-mediated disorders. Study outcomes and limitations: Across subjects, no CDR3 amino acid sequence appeared in expanded clones of more than one subject, a finding that suggested private repertoires in all groups. HTLV-1-associated myelopathy displayed the greatest TCR clonal expansion, and multiple sclerosis exhibited the smallest, lower than that of healthy controls.

This clonotype originated in a woman between 45 and 60 years old with multiple sclerosis. The source material was PBMCs. This chain links TRBV5-1 with TRBJ1-6; 7 nucleotides line up with TRBD1. The CDR3 protein is CASSWGGTELSPLHF. The CDR3 nucleotides read TGCGCCAGCAGCTGGGGCGGGACAGAACTTTCACCCCTCCACTTT.